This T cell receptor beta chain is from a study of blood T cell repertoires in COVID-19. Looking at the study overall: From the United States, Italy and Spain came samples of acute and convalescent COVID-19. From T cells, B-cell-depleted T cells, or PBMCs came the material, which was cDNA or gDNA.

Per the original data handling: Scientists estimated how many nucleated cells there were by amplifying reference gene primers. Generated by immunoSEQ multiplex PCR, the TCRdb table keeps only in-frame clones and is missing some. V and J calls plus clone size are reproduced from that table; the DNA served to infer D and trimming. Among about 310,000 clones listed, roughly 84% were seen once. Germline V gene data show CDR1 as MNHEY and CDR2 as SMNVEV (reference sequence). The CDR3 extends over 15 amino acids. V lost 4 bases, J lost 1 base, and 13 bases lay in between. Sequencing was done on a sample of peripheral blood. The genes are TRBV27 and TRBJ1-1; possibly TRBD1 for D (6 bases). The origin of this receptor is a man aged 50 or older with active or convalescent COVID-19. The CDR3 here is CASSSGLGQNTEAFF. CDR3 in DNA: TGTGCCAGCAGTTCAGGACTGGGACAGAACACTGAAGCTTTCTTT.